One and the same sample provided the 5 T cell receptor beta chains below, sequenced in a study of memory CD4+ T cells and cytomegalovirus serostatus. Single viable CD3+CD4+CD8-CD45RO+ cells were sorted as the memory CD4+ T cells. Assay: immunoSEQ multiplex PCR; the TCRdb copy retains only in-frame clones and omits some. The profile shows 85,000 to 100,000 clones, 80% of them singletons. Sample: memory CD4+ T cells from blood. These receptor sequences come from an adult in good health and CMV-seropositive.

The V call is TRBV11-2, the J call TRBJ2-2; D remains ambiguous. V was trimmed by 0 bases and J by 0 bases, leaving 11 bases between them. Germline-derived CDR1 and CDR2 are SGHAT and FQNNGV. The CDR3 covers 17 residues. CDR3 bases: TGTGCCAGCAGCTTAGACAACAACCCGACGAACACCGGGGAGCTGTTTTTT. Its protein product is CASSLDNNPTNTGELFF. Combining the CDR3 with reference TRBV11-2 and TRBJ2-2 gives the whole variable domain EAGVAQSPRYKIIEKRQSVAFWCNPISGHATLYWYQQILGQGPKLLIQFQNNGVVDDSQLPKDRFSAERLKGVDSTLKIQPAKLEDSAVYLCASSLDNNPTNTGELFFGEGSRLTVL.

The V gene is TRBV4-1, the J gene TRBJ2-5; 14 bases line up with TRBD2. CDR1 MGHRA and CDR2 YSYEKL come from the germline V gene. Trimming removed 1 base from V and 5 bases from J; junction bases left unmatched: 6. CDR3 size: 17 residues. CDR3 residues: CASSQGLAGGLRETQYF. In DNA form, the CDR3 reads TGCGCCAGCAGCCAAGGACTAGCGGGAGGGCTGCGGGAGACCCAGTACTTC.

The chain employs TRBV29-1 and TRBJ1-4; 8 bases map to TRBD1. V was pared by 7 bases and J by 7 bases, with 5 bases of the junction left unmatched. Germline V lookup: CDR1 SQVTM, CDR2 ANQGSEA. This CDR3 has 12 residues. The CDR3, as DNA: TGCAGCGCCGGACAGGGCTTTGAAAAACTGTTTTTT. It codes for CSAGQGFEKLFF.

The V call is TRBV4-2, the J call TRBJ2-3, with TRBD2 as a possible D gene (5 bases). CDR1 and CDR2 from the germline V gene are LGHNA and YNFKEQ. V lost 1 base, J lost 4 bases, and 9 bases lay in between. The length of the CDR3 is 14 residues. CDR3 loop: CASSQGDGADTQYF. As DNA, the CDR3 is TGTGCCAGCAGCCAAGGCGACGGGGCAGATACGCAGTATTTT.

V and J are TRBV7-2 and TRBJ1-2; no firm D call. CDR3 length equals 13 residues. Germline assignment: CDR1 SGHTA and CDR2 FQGNSA. The ends were cut back, 5 bases at V and 4 bases at J, with 11 bases in the middle. Written as DNA, the CDR3 is TGTGCCAGCAGCCTAGACACAGTCTATGGCTACACCTTC. Translated: CASSLDTVYGYTF.